This T cell receptor beta chain was profiled in a study of T cells in Graves' hyperthyroidism and ophthalmopathy. Turning to the study itself: Initial diagnosis, before any treatment, was when peripheral blood was collected. Study-level results: Most clonotypes expanded in thyroid above 0.001 were likewise present in blood. From stable hyperthyroidism, ophthalmopathy was set apart by a 13 V-J model.

The CDR3 spans 14 residues. V lost 6 bases and J lost 2; bases outside the gene matches: 7. Germline CDR1 reads SQVTM; CDR2 reads ANQGSEA. Amplification of TCR beta CDR3 regions was performed using RNA transcripts as template. When the TCR CDR3 underwent first-round RT-PCR, the HTBI primer set was used. Each CDR3 protein gets one entry after TCRdb re-called the multiplex PCR reads with MiXCR. The sample records 450,000 to 650,000 distinct CDR3 sequences, 13% to 15% being singletons. Subjects with ophthalmopathy showed a Clinical Activity Score no lower than 3, a NOSPECS grade no lower than 4, and a duration shorter than 3 months. There are many counts of this clonotype. The antigen is unknown.

Sequencing input: blood. This TCR derives from a woman aged 18-30 years with Graves' ophthalmopathy. The rearrangement links TRBV29-1 to TRBJ2-3; TRBD2 agrees at 8 bases. The CDR3 nucleotides are TGCAGCGTCAAGCGGACTAGCTCCACAGATACGCAGTATTTT. It specifies CSVKRTSSTDTQYF.